The 21 T cell receptor beta chains reported below all come from one sample, sequenced in a study of cytomegalovirus exposure and HLA in healthy donors. Clones were read by immunoSEQ multiplex PCR, and TCRdb kept only the in-frame ones, dropping some. This table holds roughly 45,000 clones, around 90% found once. Material: PBMCs. All receptors derive from a man between 18 and 35 years old in good health and CMV-seronegative.

The DNA for the CDR3 is TGTGCCACCCAACAGGGCAGGGGACGTGGAAACACCATATATTTT. Its protein is CATQQGRGRGNTIYF. V and J are TRBV6-5 and TRBJ1-3; a possible D gene is TRBD1 (6 bases). From germline, CDR1 is MNHEY and CDR2 SVGAGI. The V and J ends lost 10 bases and 3 bases respectively, with 19 bases between them. The CDR3 extends over 15 amino acids.

The chain links TRBV2 to TRBJ2-2; 9 nucleotides match TRBD1. This CDR3 is built from 18 residues. Per germline, CDR1 SNHLY and CDR2 FYNNEI. The ends lost 8 bases at V and 6 bases at J; junction bases unmatched: 19. The CDR3: CASSAYLSDRGIAGELFF. CDR3 nucleotides: TGTGCCAGCTCTGCTTATCTCTCTGACAGGGGGATCGCCGGGGAGCTGTTTTTT.

The rearrangement links TRBV5-1 to TRBJ2-3, with 8 nucleotides matching TRBD2. This CDR3 contains 16 residues. V lost 0 bases, J lost 0 bases, and 3 bases stayed unmatched. From germline, CDR1 is SGHRS and CDR2 YFSETQ. CDR3 protein: CASSLDGGRSTDTQYF. CDR3 nucleotides: TGCGCCAGCAGCTTGGACGGCGGGAGGAGCACAGATACGCAGTATTTT. Complete variable domain (other parts from reference TRBV5-1 and TRBJ2-3): KAGVTQTPRYLIKTRGQQVTLSCSPISGHRSVSWYQQTPGQGLQFLFEYFSETQRNKGNFPGRFSGRQFSNSRSEMNVSTLELGDSALYLCASSLDGGRSTDTQYFGPGTRLTVL.

This clone was counted once. The V call is TRBV6-5, the J call TRBJ2-2; tentative D call: TRBD1 (6 bases). The CDR3 extends over 13 amino acids. V lost 5 bases, J lost 4 bases, and 8 bases lay in between. The germline V gene has CDR1 MNHEY and CDR2 SVGAGI. The CDR3 DNA follows: TGTGCCAGCAGTAAACAGGGCACCGGGGAGCTGTTTTTT. This encodes CASSKQGTGELFF.

This chain uses TRBV9 with TRBJ1-1, with D maybe TRBD1 (5 bases). The CDR3 has 14 residues. Per the germline V gene, CDR1 is SGDLS and CDR2 is YYNGEE. V lost 2 bases, J lost 3 bases, and 11 bases lay in between. The DNA of the CDR3 is TGTGCCAGCAGCGTGGCGGGGCAAGACACTGAAGCTTTCTTT. Translated: CASSVAGQDTEAFF.

The chain uses TRBV6-5 and TRBJ2-7; possible D gene TRBD1, 6 bases. Trimming removed 6 bases from V and 5 bases from J, with 20 bases in between. The CDR3 has 15 residues. CDR1 and CDR2 (germline): MNHEY, SVGAGI. The CDR3 DNA is TGTGCCAGCAGGTTATCAGGGGCCTGGAAGGACGAGCAGTACTTC. Translating gives CASRLSGAWKDEQYF.

The chain uses TRBV7-2 and TRBJ2-2, with a weak D call TRBD2 (5 bases). The CDR3 contains 14 residues. Germline lookup yields CDR1 SGHTA and CDR2 FQGNSA. V was cut by 6 bases and J by 6 bases, with 14 bases left in between. The CDR3 bases are TGTGCCAGCAGTACTAGGAGTCGGGCCGGGGAGCTGTTTTTT. This codes for CASSTRSRAGELFF.

V and J are TRBV4-2 and TRBJ2-1, with D tentatively TRBD2 (5 bases). Trimming cost V 3 bases and J 7 bases, with 22 bases left between them. CDR3 length: 17 amino acids. Germline assignment: CDR1 LGHNA and CDR2 YNFKEQ. The CDR3 loop is CASSQPTTGNLANEQFF. CDR3 nucleotide sequence: TGTGCCAGCAGCCAGCCGACTACCGGTAATCTGGCTAATGAGCAGTTCTTC.

V gene TRBV29-1 combines with J gene TRBJ2-2; 9 nucleotides agree with TRBD2. This CDR3 is built from 14 residues. From germline, CDR1 is SQVTM and CDR2 ANQGSEA. V lost 7 bases and J lost 1; bases outside the gene matches: 4. The CDR3 region is CSGSTSGNTGELFF. Written as DNA, the CDR3 is TGCAGCGGTTCGACTAGCGGGAACACCGGGGAGCTGTTTTTT.

Sample share makes this clone medium-sized (0.01 to 0.1%). CDR3 region: CASSLYRGQGTGELFF. The DNA of the CDR3 is TGTGCCAGCAGCTTGTACAGGGGGCAGGGGACCGGGGAGCTGTTTTTT. The genes are TRBV5-4 and TRBJ2-2; 9 bases fit TRBD1. CDR3 size: 16 residues. CDR1 is SGHNT and CDR2 is YYREEE in the germline V gene (reference sequence). V trimming: 1 base; J trimming: 5 bases; junction bases outside the gene matches: 6.

This chain connects TRBV4-1 to TRBJ2-7; 9 bases match TRBD2. The CDR3 is made up of 15 amino acids. The germline gives CDR1 MGHRA, CDR2 YSYEKL. V lost 3 bases and J lost 3; bases outside the gene matches: 6. Here the CDR3 DNA reads TGCGCCAGCAGCCATTTAGCGGGAGACCACTACGAGCAGTACTTC. Its protein is CASSHLAGDHYEQYF.

This rearrangement joins TRBV29-1 to TRBJ2-7; 12 nucleotides match TRBD2. CDR1 is SQVTM, CDR2 ANQGSEA, per germline. The CDR3 consists of 13 residues. The V gene end was trimmed by 7 bases and the J gene end by 3 bases; junction bases not matched to a gene: 4. Here the CDR3 DNA reads TGCAGCGCCTCGACTAGCGGGAGCTACGAGCAGTACTTC. Its protein product is CSASTSGSYEQYF.

The V gene is TRBV9, the J gene TRBJ1-1, with D possibly TRBD1 on 6 matching bases. The germline V and J ends were trimmed by 0 bases and 8 bases, with 14 bases remaining between them. CDR3 length: 14 amino acids. Germline V CDR1 and CDR2: SGDLS, YYNGEE. CDR3 in DNA: TGTGCCAGCAGCGTAGGCCCCAGGACAGCCGAAGCTTTCTTT. Its protein is CASSVGPRTAEAFF.

The chain carries TRBV5-5 and TRBJ1-5, with no clear D. The germline V gene encodes CDR1 SGHKS and CDR2 YYEKEE (reference sequence). Between the trimmed V and J ends, which lost 0 bases and 5 bases, there was a span of 15 bases. The CDR3 sequence is 16 residues long. The CDR3 is CASSLASATPYQPQHF. The CDR3 DNA reads TGTGCCAGCAGCTTGGCTTCAGCGACGCCATATCAGCCCCAGCATTTT.

This rearrangement joins TRBV18 to TRBJ1-2; 12 positions match TRBD1. This CDR3 has 13 residues. With V trimmed by 3 bases and J by 7 bases, 0 bases remained unmatched. The germline gives CDR1 KGHSH, CDR2 LQKENI. CDR3: CASSPGQGAGYTF. The DNA of the CDR3 is TGTGCCAGCTCACCGGGACAGGGGGCTGGCTACACCTTC.

V is TRBV10-1 and J is TRBJ2-7; 13 positions agree with TRBD2. Germline lookup yields CDR1 WNHNN and CDR2 SYGVQD (reference sequence). V trimming: 6 bases; J trimming: 3 bases; junction bases outside the gene matches: 8. This CDR3 has 16 amino acids. DNA for the CDR3: TGCGCCAGCAGGGGACTAGCGGGGACTTGTCGCTACGAGCAGTACTTC. Amino acid sequence: CASRGLAGTCRYEQYF.

This clone has more than one count but fewer than ten. The chain couples TRBV14 to TRBJ2-5; D is undetermined. The length of the CDR3 is 15 residues. V gave up 0 bases and J gave up 4 bases, with 12 bases separating them. Germline V gene sequence: CDR1 SGHDN, CDR2 FVKESK. CDR3 sequence: CASSQEPGLRETQYF. The CDR3 bases are TGTGCCAGCAGCCAAGAACCAGGCTTAAGAGAGACCCAGTACTTC.

The V gene is TRBV29-1, the J gene TRBJ1-1; D remains ambiguous. Germline values: CDR1 SQVTM, CDR2 ANQGSEA. The CDR3 contains 13 residues. The germline V and J ends were trimmed by 3 bases and 1 base, with 9 bases remaining between them. The CDR3 coding sequence is TGCAGCGTTGATGAAGAGGGGAACACTGAAGCTTTCTTT. It translates to CSVDEEGNTEAFF.

This clone was seen a few times. The chain recombines TRBV19 with TRBJ1-6, with 7 bases fitting TRBD1. Germline-derived CDR1 and CDR2 are LNHDA and SQIVND (reference sequence). The junction had 8 bases not matched to a gene; V was cut back by 4 bases and J by 8 bases. The CDR3 loop spans 15 amino acids. CDR3 nucleotide sequence: TGTGCCAGTAGTACGAGACAGGGTGGAGATTCACCCCTCCACTTT. This codes for CASSTRQGGDSPLHF.

The DNA of the CDR3 is TGCGCCAGCAGCTTGGCCCGCACTGGCACTGAAGCTTTCTTT. Encoded protein: CASSLARTGTEAFF. V and J are TRBV5-1 and TRBJ1-1; no reliable D call. The CDR3 has 14 residues. The V end lost 0 bases, the J end lost 4 bases, and 10 bases lay between the germline ends. CDR1 and CDR2 from the germline V gene are SGHRS and YFSETQ.

The J gene is TRBJ1-1, the V gene TRBV6-6; 7 positions match TRBD1. V trimming: 2 bases; J trimming: 5 bases; junction bases outside the gene matches: 5. Germline values: CDR1 MNHNY, CDR2 SVGAGI (reference sequence). This CDR3 contains 14 residues. Here the CDR3 reads CASSYGQGGTEAFF. DNA of the CDR3: TGTGCCAGCAGTTACGGGCAGGGGGGTACTGAAGCTTTCTTT.